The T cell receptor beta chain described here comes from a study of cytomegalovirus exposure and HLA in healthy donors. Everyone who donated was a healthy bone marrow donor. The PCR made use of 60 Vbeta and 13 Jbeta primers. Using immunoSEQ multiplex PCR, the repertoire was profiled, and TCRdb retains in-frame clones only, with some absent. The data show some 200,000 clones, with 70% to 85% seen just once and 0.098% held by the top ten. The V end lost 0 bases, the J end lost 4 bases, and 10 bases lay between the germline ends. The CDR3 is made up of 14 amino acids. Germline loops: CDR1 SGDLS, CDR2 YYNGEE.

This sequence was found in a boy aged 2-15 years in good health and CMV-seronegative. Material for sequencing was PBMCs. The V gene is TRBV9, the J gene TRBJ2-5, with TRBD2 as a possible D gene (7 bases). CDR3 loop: CASSVAGGLETQYF. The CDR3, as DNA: TGTGCCAGCAGCGTAGCGGGGGGCCTAGAGACCCAGTACTTC.